This TCR beta chain was observed in a study of regulatory T cells in long-lasting Graves disease. Study-wide findings and caveats: Newly diagnosed disease favored TRBV20-1 and TRBJ2-1 over persistent disease.

V dropped 3 bases and J dropped 7; count of bases not matched to a gene: 5. The CDR3 sequence is 15 residues long. From germline, CDR1 is SGHRS and CDR2 YFSETQ. Time point noted: newly diagnosed GD, antithyroid drugs for less than 3 months. RNA extracted from PBMCs served as the sequencing template. In regard to this clonotype: The antigen is undetermined.

Both iRepertoire HTBI primers and Arm-PCR of CDR3 regions were used to build the TCR beta libraries. TCRdb fed the multiplex PCR reads into MiXCR, producing one record per CDR3 protein. Of 400,000 to 500,000 distinct CDR3 sequences in the sample, 14% are singletons; the top ten hold approximately 17%. These sequences were also reported in another study, on T cells in Graves' hyperthyroidism and ophthalmopathy.

The source was peripheral blood mononuclear cells (PBMCs), collected at new diagnosis, from a patient treated with antithyroid drugs. The source is a woman between 50 and 59 years old with Graves disease. The chain employs TRBV5-1 and TRBJ1-6, with 9 positions matching TRBD1. CDR3 DNA sequence: TGCGCCAGCAGCTGGAGTGGACAGGGGAATTCACCCCTCCACTTT. Protein: CASSWSGQGNSPLHF. The full variable domain, with the rest looked up from reference TRBV5-1 and TRBJ1-6, is KAGVTQTPRYLIKTRGQQVTLSCSPISGHRSVSWYQQTPGQGLQFLFEYFSETQRNKGNFPGRFSGRQFSNSRSEMNVSTLELGDSALYLCASSWSGQGNSPLHFGNGTRLTVT.